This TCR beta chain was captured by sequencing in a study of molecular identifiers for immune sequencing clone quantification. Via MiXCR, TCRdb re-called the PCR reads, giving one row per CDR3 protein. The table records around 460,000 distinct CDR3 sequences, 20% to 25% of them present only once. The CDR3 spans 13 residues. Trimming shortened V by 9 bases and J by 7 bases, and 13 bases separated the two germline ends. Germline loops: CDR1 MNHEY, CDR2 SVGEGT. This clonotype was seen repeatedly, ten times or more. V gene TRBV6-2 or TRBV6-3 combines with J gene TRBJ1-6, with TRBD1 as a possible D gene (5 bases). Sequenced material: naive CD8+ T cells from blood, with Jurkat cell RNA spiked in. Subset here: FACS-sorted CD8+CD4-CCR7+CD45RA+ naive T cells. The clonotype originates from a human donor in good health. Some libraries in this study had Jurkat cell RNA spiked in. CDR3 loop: CASRDGINSPLHF. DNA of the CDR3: TGTGCCAGTAGGGACGGGATCAATTCACCCCTCCACTTT.